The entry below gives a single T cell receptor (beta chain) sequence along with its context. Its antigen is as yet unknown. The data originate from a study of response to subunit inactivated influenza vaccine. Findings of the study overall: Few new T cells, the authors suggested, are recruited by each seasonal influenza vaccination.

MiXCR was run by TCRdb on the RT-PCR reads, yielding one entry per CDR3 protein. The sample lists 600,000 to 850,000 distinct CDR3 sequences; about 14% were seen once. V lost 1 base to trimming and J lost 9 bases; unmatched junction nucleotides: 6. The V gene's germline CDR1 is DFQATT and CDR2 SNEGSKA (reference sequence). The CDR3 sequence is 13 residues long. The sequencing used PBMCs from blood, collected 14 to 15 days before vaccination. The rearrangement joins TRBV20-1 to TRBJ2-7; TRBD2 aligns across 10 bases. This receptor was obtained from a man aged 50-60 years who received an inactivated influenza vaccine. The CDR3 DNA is TGCAGTGCTAGAGTTGGGCTAGCGGGGGCGCAGTACTTC. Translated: CSARVGLAGAQYF.